This TCR beta chain emerged from a study of shared clonotypes between healthy human individuals. The V gene end was trimmed by 5 bases and the J gene end by 0 bases; junction bases not matched to a gene: 8. There are 15 residues in the CDR3. Germline V gene lookup returns CDR1 SGHRS and CDR2 YFSETQ. The CD4+ fraction was divided into a CD45RA+ naive subset and a CD45RA-negative memory subset. Clones were read by immunoSEQ multiplex PCR, and TCRdb kept only the in-frame ones, dropping some. The data show approximately 720,000 clones, roughly 78% seen once. The chain combines TRBV5-1 with TRBJ2-7, with 7 bases aligning to TRBD2. Sequencing input: memory CD4+ T cells sorted from blood. Subset of the sample: CD45RA-negative fraction. The TCR originated in a woman in her twenties or thirties in good health. The CDR3 nucleotides are TGCGCCAGCAGTCCTTTGGCTAGCGGCTCCTACGAGCAGTACTTC. It specifies CASSPLASGSYEQYF.